The rows below give T cell receptor beta chains drawn from one sample of a study of blood T cell repertoires in COVID-19. Sequencing used immunoSEQ multiplex PCR; TCRdb keeps in-frame clones, though not all of them. The sample includes approximately 100,000 clones, nearly 90% of them seen just once. The sequenced sample was peripheral blood. Every receptor here comes from a man between 45 and 60 years old in a cohort sampled during active COVID-19. CDR3s include the opening cysteine and the closing phenylalanine or tryptophan. Fields, in order: CDR3 length, J gene, V gene, D gene, clone size, CDR3 DNA, CDR3 protein. The D gene is left open where the match is weak. The size entry is marked missing in some rows and otherwise reads once, few, many or a size class.

14	TRBJ1-2	TRBV7-9	NA	NA	TGTGCCAGCAGCCCTGCGGGAGCTAACTATGGCTACACCTTC	CASSPAGANYGYTF
15	TRBJ1-2	TRBV6-5	TRBD1	NA	TGTGCCAGCAGTAGGGACAGGGGGAAGTCGGATGGCTACACCTTC	CASSRDRGKSDGYTF
14	TRBJ2-1	TRBV10-1	TRBD2	few	TGCGCCAGCAACCAGCGGGGAAGTAACAATGAGCAGTTCTTC	CASNQRGSNNEQFF
15	TRBJ2-3	TRBV27	TRBD1	few	TGTGCCAGCAGCATGGGACAGCAGCTCACAGATACGCAGTATTTT	CASSMGQQLTDTQYF
13	TRBJ2-7	TRBV7-2	NA	NA	TGTGCCAGCAGCTTAACAGGGACCTACGAGCAGTACTTC	CASSLTGTYEQYF
16	TRBJ2-2	TRBV5-4	TRBD2	few	TGTGCCAGCAGCCGGACTAGCGGGGTCGTCACCGGGGAGCTGTTTTTT	CASSRTSGVVTGELFF
12	TRBJ1-2	TRBV11-3	NA	NA	TGTGCCAGCAGCTCACAGTCCTATGGCTACACCTTC	CASSSQSYGYTF
19	TRBJ1-1	TRBV6-2/TRBV6-3	TRBD1	once	TGTGCCAGCAGTTCCCTACTACCGGGACAGGGGGCTGCGAACACTGAAGCTTTCTTT	CASSSLLPGQGAANTEAFF
17	TRBJ2-5	TRBV7-9	TRBD1	once	TGTGCCAGCAGCTCCGCCGGGACAGGGGTTCGACAAGAGACCCAGTACTTC	CASSSAGTGVRQETQYF
17	TRBJ1-1	TRBV7-6	NA	NA	TGTGCCAGCAGCTTAGGACTGGGGGCAGACTCGAACACTGAAGCTTTCTTT	CASSLGLGADSNTEAFF
15	TRBJ2-7	TRBV10-3	TRBD1	NA	TGTGCCATCAGTAAAACCGGGACAGGGTCACACGAGCAGTACTTC	CAISKTGTGSHEQYF
14	TRBJ2-3	TRBV6-6	NA	NA	TGTGCCAGCAGTTTCATAGCGGGCACAGATACGCAGTATTTT	CASSFIAGTDTQYF
16	TRBJ1-3	TRBV11-1	NA	NA	TGTGCCAGCAGCTGTGGGGACACCCACTCTGGAAACACCATATATTTT	CASSCGDTHSGNTIYF
14	TRBJ2-2	TRBV7-2	NA	NA	TGTGCCAGCAGCTTGGGCCAAGACACCGGGGAGCTGTTTTTT	CASSLGQDTGELFF
15	TRBJ2-2	TRBV10-2	TRBD2	NA	TGCGCCAGCAGCTTAGCGGGGGCGGGAACCGGGGAGCTGTTTTTT	CASSLAGAGTGELFF
15	TRBJ1-2	TRBV28	NA	NA	TGTGCCAGCAGTCCCCCACCCCCGACAGCGTATGGCTACACCTTC	CASSPPPPTAYGYTF
13	TRBJ1-1	TRBV7-2	NA	once	TGTGCCAGCAGCCGTACACCCAACACTGAAGCTTTCTTT	CASSRTPNTEAFF
12	TRBJ1-4	TRBV29-1	NA	NA	TGCAGCGTTGACGGAGCTAATGAAAAACTGTTTTTT	CSVDGANEKLFF
13	TRBJ2-2	TRBV2	NA	NA	TGTGCCAGTAACGACGGGATCACCGGGGAGCTGTTTTTT	CASNDGITGELFF
17	TRBJ2-1	TRBV9	TRBD2	NA	TGTGCCAGCAGCGTAGAAGGAGCTAGCGGATTCTACAATGAGCAGTTCTTC	CASSVEGASGFYNEQFF
17	TRBJ2-2	TRBV4-3	NA	NA	TGCGCCAGCAGCCAAGATCTCTACAGCAAGAACACCGGGGAGCTGTTTTTT	CASSQDLYSKNTGELFF
14	TRBJ2-1	TRBV7-2	NA	NA	TGTGCCACCAACCCTCAAAGGGGGAGCAATGAGCAGTTCTTC	CATNPQRGSNEQFF
13	TRBJ2-5	TRBV10-3	NA	NA	TGTGCCATCAGCCCACAGGAACAAGAGACCCAGTACTTC	CAISPQEQETQYF
18	TRBJ1-6	TRBV7-2	TRBD1	NA	TGTGCCAGCAGCGCCGGGACAGGGCAAGGGACCTATAATTCACCCCTCCACTTT	CASSAGTGQGTYNSPLHF
16	TRBJ1-5	TRBV15	NA	NA	TGTGCCACCAGCAGACCGTTTGAGGGGGGCAATCAGCCCCAGCATTTT	CATSRPFEGGNQPQHF
15	TRBJ2-5	TRBV5-1	TRBD2	NA	TGCGCCAGCAGCATTGGGACTAGAAGACAAGAGACCCAGTACTTC	CASSIGTRRQETQYF
15	TRBJ1-5	TRBV20-1	NA	NA	TGCAGTGCTAGTGGGGACAATTATAGCAATCAGCCCCAGCATTTT	CSASGDNYSNQPQHF
14	TRBJ1-2	TRBV28	NA	NA	TGTGCCAGCAGTCGACAGGACGTTAACTATGGCTACACCTTC	CASSRQDVNYGYTF
14	TRBJ2-5	TRBV6-6	TRBD1	NA	TGTGCCAGCAGAGGGGACAGCCTAAAAGAGACCCAGTACTTC	CASRGDSLKETQYF
11	TRBJ2-3	TRBV6-5	NA	NA	TGTGCCAGCAGTTTCATAGATACGCAGTATTTT	CASSFIDTQYF
16	TRBJ2-5	TRBV3-1/TRBV3-2	TRBD2	NA	TGTGCCAGCAACTCCCCAGGACTAGCGGGGGCCGAGACCCAGTACTTC	CASNSPGLAGAETQYF
13	TRBJ1-6	TRBV28	NA	NA	TGTGCCAGCAGTTCCACCAGTGTCCGACCCCTCCACTTT	CASSSTSVRPLHF
13	TRBJ2-2	TRBV2	NA	NA	TGTGCCAGCTCTCCCGCGAACACCGGGGAGCTGTTTTTT	CASSPANTGELFF
12	TRBJ1-2	TRBV9	NA	NA	TGTGCCAGCAGCGTAGTCCAGGGCCACTACACCTTC	CASSVVQGHYTF
15	TRBJ1-5	TRBV9	NA	NA	TGTGCCAGCAGCCAAAAGGACAGCTACAATCAGCCCCAGCATTTT	CASSQKDSYNQPQHF
16	TRBJ2-4	TRBV18	TRBD2	NA	TGTGCCAGCTCAGGGACTAGCCCCGGTGCCAAAAACATTCAGTACTTC	CASSGTSPGAKNIQYF
16	TRBJ1-6	TRBV18	TRBD1	NA	TGTGCCAGCTCTCATAATACAGGGGGCGATAATTCACCCCTCCACTTT	CASSHNTGGDNSPLHF
15	TRBJ1-6	TRBV28	NA	NA	TGTGCCAGCTCGTGGGGGCAGGGCTATAATTCACCCCTCCACTTT	CASSWGQGYNSPLHF
15	TRBJ1-6	TRBV3-1/TRBV3-2	NA	NA	TGTGCCAGCAGCCAAAGCGGGATAGATAATTCACCCCTCCACTTT	CASSQSGIDNSPLHF
16	TRBJ2-3	TRBV6-2/TRBV6-3	NA	NA	TGTGCCAGCAGCCGGCCAGTAAGGGCGGGGTCAGATACGCAGTATTTT	CASSRPVRAGSDTQYF
15	TRBJ2-1	TRBV7-6	TRBD1	NA	TGTGCCAGCAGCCCCCTACGGACAGGCCCTAGGGAGCAGTTCTTC	CASSPLRTGPREQFF
17	TRBJ2-1	TRBV4-3	TRBD2	NA	TGCGCCAGCAGCCAAGATCCAGGGACTAGCGGCAACAATGAGCAGTTCTTC	CASSQDPGTSGNNEQFF
15	TRBJ2-5	TRBV5-1	NA	NA	TGCGCCAGCAGCTCTCCCGACCAGGGCCAAGAGACCCAGTACTTC	CASSSPDQGQETQYF
15	TRBJ2-2	TRBV4-3	NA	NA	TGCGCCAGCAGCCAACGGAGCGGGTTCACCGGGGAGCTGTTTTTT	CASSQRSGFTGELFF
15	TRBJ1-5	TRBV6-2/TRBV6-3	NA	NA	TGTGCCAGCAGCCTCGCGGGACCGAGCAATCAGCCCCAGCATTTT	CASSLAGPSNQPQHF
13	TRBJ2-3	TRBV18	NA	once	TGTGCCAGCTCACCAGATACAGCCGATACGCAGTATTTT	CASSPDTADTQYF
13	TRBJ1-6	TRBV11-2	NA	once	TGTGCCAGCAGCTCACAGAGTAATTCACCCCTCCACTTT	CASSSQSNSPLHF
15	TRBJ2-1	TRBV29-1	TRBD2	many	TGCAGCGTTGAACTTCTAGCGGGTATAAACAATGAGCAGTTCTTC	CSVELLAGINNEQFF
14	TRBJ1-5	TRBV6-6	NA	few	TGTGCCAGCACCATGGGGGGGCCGGGGCAGCCCCAGCATTTT	CASTMGGPGQPQHF
14	TRBJ2-1	TRBV6-2/TRBV6-3	TRBD2	NA	TGTGCCAGCAGCCTGGGCGGGCTAGCGGGGGAGCAGTTCTTC	CASSLGGLAGEQFF
18	TRBJ2-1	TRBV4-3	TRBD2	NA	TGCGCCAGCAGCCAGGGACTAGCGGGGGGGACTTTACTCCATGAGCAGTTCTTC	CASSQGLAGGTLLHEQFF
15	TRBJ2-2	TRBV21-1	NA	NA	TGTGCCAGCATTTCACTAGCGGGGGGACCTGGGGAGCTGTTTTTT	CASISLAGGPGELFF
11	TRBJ1-1	TRBV7-8	NA	NA	TGTGCCAGCAGCCCGCGGGGAGCAGCTTTCTTT	CASSPRGAAFF
16	TRBJ2-7	TRBV11-3	NA	NA	TGTGCCAGCAGCTTAGTCGGCGGCGGAGGGTCTCGTGAGCAGTACTTC	CASSLVGGGGSREQYF
15	TRBJ2-1	TRBV5-4	TRBD1	once	TGTGCCAGCAGCCCACCGGGACAGGGACTTCGCGAGCAGTTCTTC	CASSPPGQGLREQFF
18	TRBJ2-1	TRBV27	NA	NA	TGTGCCAGCACCCCGTGGGCCCCGAACCCCGGAGGTAGAGATGAGCAGTTCTTC	CASTPWAPNPGGRDEQFF
15	TRBJ2-5	TRBV11-2	NA	NA	TGTGCCAGCAGCTTAGATCGTGGGCAAGAAGAGACCCAGTACTTC	CASSLDRGQEETQYF
14	TRBJ1-2	TRBV28	NA	NA	TGTGCCAGCAGTTCAGTGGTCCAAATCTATGGCTACACCTTC	CASSSVVQIYGYTF
16	TRBJ2-3	TRBV24-1	TRBD1	NA	TGTGCCACCAGTGATCCGACAGGGGCGGAGTCAGATACGCAGTATTTT	CATSDPTGAESDTQYF